This T cell receptor (beta chain) derives from a study of Ad26.COV2.S vaccination and SARS-CoV-2 variants. Study conclusions and caveats: Similar non-spike TCR breadth was observed in recipients of vaccine and of placebo. Vaccine recipients showed a spike-specific TCR breadth that was higher than in placebo recipients. Spike-specific CD8+ and CD4+ T cell responses reportedly showed substantial breadth after vaccination.

Method: immunoSEQ multiplex PCR; TCRdb's copy keeps in-frame clones and lacks some. The data show around 100,000 clones, with approximately 82% seen just once and about 16% held by the top ten. CDR1 and CDR2 from the germline V gene are DFQATT and SNEGSKA (reference sequence). CDR3 length: 11 residues. The V gene lost 6 bases and the J gene lost 3 bases, with 9 bases spanning the gap. Comments on this clone: Its antigen remains unknown.

The material sequenced was peripheral blood, taken after recovery from COVID-19. This chain connects TRBV20-1 to TRBJ2-7; no firm D call. The source of this sequence is a human donor who had recovered from COVID-19. The CDR3 DNA sequence: TGCAGTGCCCCTACGGGCTACGAGCAGTACTTC. This sequence encodes CSAPTGYEQYF.